One sample yielded the 19 T cell receptor beta chains listed below, sequenced in a study of T cell responses to AZD1222 COVID-19 vaccine. Here immunoSEQ multiplex PCR was the method, and the copy in TCRdb shows in-frame clones only, minus some. The sample holds 120,000 or so clones, around 84% seen once. The sample in question was peripheral blood, obtained 28 days after the second AZD1222 dose. These receptors all come from an adult who received the AZD1222 COVID-19 vaccine.

The V call is TRBV28, the J call TRBJ2-7; 7 positions agree with TRBD2. V dropped 8 bases and J dropped 6; count of bases not matched to a gene: 16. Per the germline V gene, CDR1 is MDHEN and CDR2 is SYDVKM. This CDR3 spans 15 amino acids. The DNA for the CDR3 is TGTGCCAGCGGAACCATCAAGCGGGGTGGGGTCGAGCAGTACTTC. Protein: CASGTIKRGGVEQYF.

V and J are TRBV5-6 and TRBJ2-5; TRBD2 might be the D (6 bases). This CDR3 is built from 14 residues. Germline assignment: CDR1 SGHDT and CDR2 YYEEEE. The germline V and J ends were trimmed by 1 base and 4 bases, with 11 bases remaining between them. The CDR3 DNA reads as TGTGCCAGCAGCTTGACGGTGGGGGGAGAGACCCAGTACTTC. It encodes CASSLTVGGETQYF.

The CDR3 reads CASSRSRTEAFF. CDR3 DNA sequence: TGTGCCAGCAGTCGCAGTAGGACTGAAGCTTTCTTT. The V call is TRBV12-3 or TRBV12-4, the J call TRBJ1-1; no definite D call. V dropped 5 bases and J dropped 5 bases, with 9 bases sitting between them. This CDR3 is built from 12 residues.

The chain carries TRBV28 and TRBJ2-5, with 7 positions matching TRBD2. The CDR3 runs 14 residues. Trimming removed 5 bases from V and 4 bases from J; junction bases left unmatched: 7. Germline-derived CDR1 and CDR2 are MDHEN and SYDVKM. The CDR3 is CASSRGLDGETQYF. The CDR3, as DNA: TGTGCCAGCAGTAGAGGACTAGATGGAGAGACCCAGTACTTC.

The genes are TRBV6-2 or TRBV6-3 and TRBJ2-7; D ambiguous. The CDR3 loop spans 15 amino acids. V shed 2 bases and J shed 3 bases, with 14 bases lying between them. Per germline, CDR1 MNHEY and CDR2 SVGEGT. The CDR3 nucleotides read TGTGCCAGCAGTTACCACTTGACTGGGCTCTACGAGCAGTACTTC. Translating it yields CASSYHLTGLYEQYF.

The gene calls are TRBV3-1 (or the pseudogene TRBV3-2) and TRBJ1-1; 10 positions agree with TRBD1. The germline V gene has CDR1 LGHDT and CDR2 YNNKEL (reference sequence). The CDR3 runs to 13 residues. The V and J ends lost 8 bases and 1 base, in that order; junction bases with no gene match: 1. The CDR3 spells CASWDRGNTEAFF. The CDR3 DNA reads as TGTGCCAGCTGGGACAGGGGGAACACTGAAGCTTTCTTT.

The chain combines TRBV21-1 with TRBJ1-2. TRBV21-1 counts as a pseudogene. The CDR3 is 14 residues long. The CDR3 DNA reads TGTGCCACCTTCTCCTGGGCCGAAGGGTATGGCTACACCTTC. This gives the protein CATFSWAEGYGYTF.

This sequence joins TRBV7-2 and TRBJ2-7; tentatively, D is TRBD1 (7 bases). This CDR3 region has 13 residues. Trimming left V 4 bases short and J 6 bases short, with 13 bases between. Germline V gene data show CDR1 as SGHTA and CDR2 as FQGNSA. CDR3 in amino acids: CASSSQGRSEQYF. The CDR3 DNA follows: TGTGCCAGCAGCTCACAGGGGAGGTCCGAGCAGTACTTC.

The V call is TRBV5-1, the J call TRBJ2-7; no firm D call. V lost 1 base, J lost 6 bases, and 14 bases lay in between. The CDR3 sequence is 14 residues long. Germline loops: CDR1 SGHRS, CDR2 YFSETQ. Here the CDR3 reads CASSLYSLSTEQYF. CDR3 nucleotide sequence: TGCGCCAGCAGCTTGTACAGCTTGTCCACCGAGCAGTACTTC.

The rearrangement joins TRBV6-6 to TRBJ1-4, with D maybe TRBD1 (5 bases). The CDR3 length is 14 residues. CDR1 and CDR2 from the germline V gene are MNHNY and SVGAGI (reference sequence). V was clipped by 6 bases and J by 8 bases, with 16 bases between them. CDR3 loop: CASSPPGFSEKLFF. The CDR3 DNA sequence: TGTGCCAGCAGCCCACCAGGGTTTAGCGAAAAACTGTTTTTT.

The chain has TRBV7-6 and TRBJ1-2; 7 bases fit TRBD1. The CDR3 length is 14 residues. V gave up 5 bases and J gave up 3 bases; unmatched junction bases: 6. CDR1 is SGHVS, CDR2 FNYEAQ, per germline. The CDR3 is CASSPPDRDYGYTF. CDR3 nucleotides: TGTGCCAGCAGCCCACCCGACAGGGACTATGGCTACACCTTC.

The chain has TRBV15 and TRBJ2-3; 9 nucleotides match TRBD1. CDR3 length equals 15 residues. Germline trimming cut 1 base from V and 6 bases from J; bases unmatched to any gene: 5. Germline lookup yields CDR1 LNHNV and CDR2 YYDKDF (reference sequence). CDR3 sequence reads: CATSRAGTGLDTQYF. The DNA for the CDR3 is TGTGCCACCAGCAGAGCCGGGACAGGGCTGGATACGCAGTATTTT.

J is TRBJ2-5 and V is TRBV24-1, with D perhaps matching TRBD2 (6 bases). The CDR3 spans 16 residues. The germline CDR1 and CDR2 sequences are KGHDR and SFDVKD. V lost 3 bases and J lost 5, with 18 bases in between. CDR3 nucleotide sequence: TGTGCCACCAGTGATCAGGGAGGAGGTAATCCTGAGACCCAGTACTTC. Residues: CATSDQGGGNPETQYF.

Comments on this clone: The same CDR3 can be traced to other DNA sequences in this sample. The rearrangement links TRBV5-1 to TRBJ1-1; D remains ambiguous. Per the germline V gene, CDR1 is SGHRS and CDR2 is YFSETQ. The germline V and J ends were trimmed by 0 bases and 5 bases, with 2 bases remaining between them. This CDR3 is 11 amino acids long. CDR3 nucleotide sequence: TGCGCCAGCAGCTTGGATACTGAAGCTTTCTTT. The encoded protein is CASSLDTEAFF.

The chain combines TRBV28 with TRBJ1-5; a possible D gene is TRBD1 (5 bases). Germline assignment: CDR1 MDHEN and CDR2 SYDVKM. This CDR3 spans 15 amino acids. The CDR3 nucleotides are TGTGCACCCCCGGAGGGGACTGCGAGCAATCAGCCCCAGCATTTT. It codes for CAPPEGTASNQPQHF.

V and J are TRBV7-8 and TRBJ1-5; the D is unclear. V was trimmed by 5 bases and J by 5 bases, leaving 10 bases between them. CDR1 is SGHVS, CDR2 FQNEAQ, per germline. The length of the CDR3 is 13 residues. In DNA form, the CDR3 reads TGTGCCAGCAGCCATGCCGGATATCAGCCCCAGCATTTT. The encoded protein is CASSHAGYQPQHF.

The rearrangement uses TRBV3-1 (or the pseudogene TRBV3-2) and TRBJ2-7, with D tentatively TRBD2 (6 bases). Trimming cost V 0 bases and J 3 bases, with 9 bases left between them. This CDR3 region has 14 residues. The germline V gene encodes CDR1 LGHDT and CDR2 YNNKEL (reference sequence). The CDR3 sequence is CASSQDTSSYEQYF. The CDR3 DNA reads TGTGCCAGCAGCCAAGATACTAGCAGCTACGAGCAGTACTTC.

This clone appeared once. The J gene is TRBJ1-6, the V gene TRBV28, with 9 bases aligning to TRBD1. Trimming at V came to 10 bases and at J to 0 bases, leaving 13 bases not matched to a gene. Germline CDR1 reads MDHEN; CDR2 reads SYDVKM. The CDR3 consists of 18 residues. The CDR3 DNA is TGTGCCATCCAGCCGGGACAGGGAAGGAGCTCCTATAATTCACCCCTCCACTTT. It translates to CAIQPGQGRSSYNSPLHF. Using reference TRBV28 and TRBJ1-6 for the parts outside the CDR3, the full variable domain is DVKVTQSSRYLVKRTGEKVFLECVQDMDHENMFWYRQDPGLGLRLIYFSYDVKMKEKGDIPEGYSVSREKKERFSLILESASTNQTSMYLCAIQPGQGRSSYNSPLHFGNGTRLTVT.

This rearrangement joins TRBV7-2 to TRBJ2-1; 10 bases fit TRBD2. CDR1 is SGHTA and CDR2 is FQGNSA in the germline V gene. The CDR3 extends over 14 amino acids. V lost 5 bases and J lost 5; bases outside the gene matches: 3. The CDR3 sequence is CASSATSGNNEQFF. CDR3 sequence (DNA): TGTGCCAGCAGCGCAACTAGCGGGAACAATGAGCAGTTCTTC. Full variable domain (remainder filled in from reference TRBV7-2 and TRBJ2-1): GAGVSQSPSNKVTEKGKDVELRCDPISGHTALYWYRQSLGQGLEFLIYFQGNSAPDKSGLPSDRFSAERTGGSVSTLTIQRTQQEDSAVYLCASSATSGNNEQFFGPGTRLTVL.